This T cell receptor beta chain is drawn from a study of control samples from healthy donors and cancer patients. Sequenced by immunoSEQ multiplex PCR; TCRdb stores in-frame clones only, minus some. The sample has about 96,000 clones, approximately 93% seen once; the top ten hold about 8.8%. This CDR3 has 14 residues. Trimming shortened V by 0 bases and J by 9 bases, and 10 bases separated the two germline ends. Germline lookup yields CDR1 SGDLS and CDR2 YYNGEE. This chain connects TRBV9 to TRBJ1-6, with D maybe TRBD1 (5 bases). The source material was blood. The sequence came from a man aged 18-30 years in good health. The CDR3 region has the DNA TGTGCCAGCAGCGTAGAAGGGGTTGGTTCACCCCTCCACTTT. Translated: CASSVEGVGSPLHF.